The 31 T cell receptor beta chains listed next were all sequenced from one sample in a study of CD8 T cells in Susac syndrome. Random hexamers were used to reverse transcribe the RNA input (roughly 0.5 to 1 ug). TCRdb analysed the immunoSEQ multiplex PCR reads with MiXCR anew, one entry per CDR3 protein. Here the sample spans approximately 110,000 distinct CDR3 sequences, 90% to 95% being singletons. Sequencing was performed on CD8+ T cells from PBMCs. The receptor source for this set is a human donor with multiple sclerosis.

The genes are TRBV13 and TRBJ1-2; 7 bases agree with TRBD1. J lost 6 bases, V lost 1 base, and 5 bases had no gene match. Per the germline V gene, CDR1 is PRHDT and CDR2 is FYEKMQ (reference sequence). This CDR3 spans 14 amino acids. The CDR3 DNA follows: TGTGCCAGCAGCTTAGCCAGGGGGGCACATGGCTACACCTTC. It yields the protein CASSLARGAHGYTF.

This sequence joins TRBV7-9 and TRBJ1-5; D is unclear. The CDR3 runs 12 residues. Trimming shortened V by 5 bases and J by 9 bases, and 11 bases separated the two germline ends. The germline CDR1 and CDR2 sequences are SEHNR and FQNEAQ (reference sequence). The CDR3 reads CASSRVDPPQHF. Here the CDR3 DNA reads TGTGCCAGCAGCCGCGTTGATCCGCCCCAGCATTTT.

The V call is TRBV9, the J call TRBJ1-1, with D unclear. The CDR3 spans 13 residues. Looked up from germline, CDR1 is SGDLS and CDR2 is YYNGEE. Between the trimmed V and J ends, which lost 3 bases and 4 bases, there was a span of 10 bases. The CDR3 coding sequence is TGTGCCAGCAGCGGTGTCCAGTCCACTGAAGCTTTCTTT. It is translated as CASSGVQSTEAFF. The full variable domain, with the rest looked up from reference TRBV9 and TRBJ1-1, is DSGVTQTPKHLITATGQRVTLRCSPRSGDLSVYWYQQSLDQGLQFLIQYYNGEERAKGNILERFSAQQFPDLHSELNLSSLELGDSALYFCASSGVQSTEAFFGQGTRLTVV.

The rearrangement uses TRBV9 and TRBJ2-3, with TRBD2 matching 8 bases. The CDR3 runs to 15 residues. Losses at the gene ends were 4 bases for V and 6 bases for J; bases not matched to a gene: 10. The germline gives CDR1 SGDLS, CDR2 YYNGEE. CDR3 coding DNA: TGTGCCAGCAGCAATTCCGGACTAGCTCCGGATACGCAGTATTTT. Its translation is CASSNSGLAPDTQYF.

J is TRBJ2-1 and V is TRBV9; 9 bases are shared with TRBD2. The CDR3 is 16 amino acids. The germline V gene has CDR1 SGDLS and CDR2 YYNGEE. J was trimmed by 3 bases and V by 4 bases; bases with no gene match: 8. The CDR3 region is CASSSHLAGLYNEQFF. CDR3 coding DNA: TGTGCCAGCAGCTCTCACCTAGCGGGGCTCTACAATGAGCAGTTCTTC.

V gene TRBV5-1 combines with J gene TRBJ2-7; D gene ambiguous. The CDR3 has 12 residues. With 0 bases removed from V and 6 bases from J, the gap between germline ends came to 7 bases. From germline, CDR1 is SGHRS and CDR2 YFSETQ. CDR3 sequence (DNA): TGCGCCAGCAGCTTGGAGTGGGGCGAGCAGTACTTC. Its translation is CASSLEWGEQYF. Using reference TRBV5-1 and TRBJ2-7 for the parts outside the CDR3, the full variable domain is KAGVTQTPRYLIKTRGQQVTLSCSPISGHRSVSWYQQTPGQGLQFLFEYFSETQRNKGNFPGRFSGRQFSNSRSEMNVSTLELGDSALYLCASSLEWGEQYFGPGTRLTVT.

The chain recombines TRBV7-9 with TRBJ2-7; TRBD2 might be the D (5 bases). The V end lost 2 bases, the J end lost 6 bases, and 11 bases lay between the germline ends. The CDR3 spans 13 residues. Germline-derived CDR1 and CDR2 are SEHNR and FQNEAQ (reference sequence). DNA of the CDR3: TGTGCCAGCAGCTTATTGCCGGAGGTCGAGCAGTACGTC. As protein: CASSLLPEVEQYV.

V gene TRBV11-2 combines with J gene TRBJ2-3; possibly TRBD2 for D (6 bases). The V gene's germline CDR1 is SGHAT and CDR2 FQNNGV. Trimming removed 5 bases at V and 1 base at J, with 19 bases between. The CDR3 is made up of 17 amino acids. CDR3 residues: CASSDSYPPSGTDTQYF. DNA of the CDR3: TGTGCCAGCAGCGATTCGTACCCGCCTAGCGGCACAGATACGCAGTATTTT.

This chain connects TRBV7-3 to TRBJ2-3; TRBD1 matches at 9 bases. The CDR3 is 16 residues long. Germline V CDR1 and CDR2: SGHTA, FQGTGA. V was pared by 5 bases and J by 7 bases, with 13 bases of the junction left unmatched. Written as DNA, the CDR3 is TGTGCCAGCAGCCCCATCCCGGGACAGGGACGATATACGCAGTATTTT. It yields the protein CASSPIPGQGRYTQYF.

The CDR3 protein is CASGLGAFF. For the CDR3, the DNA is TGTGCTAGTGGTCTGGGAGCTTTCTTT. The rearrangement joins TRBV12-5 to TRBJ1-1; D gene ambiguous. Looked up from germline, CDR1 is LGHNT and CDR2 is FRNRAP. V dropped 5 bases and J dropped 10 bases, with 5 bases sitting between them. The CDR3 is made up of 9 amino acids.

The V call is TRBV24-1, the J call TRBJ1-1; no clear D gene. This CDR3 region has 11 residues. Trimming pared 4 bases from V and 7 bases from J, leaving 6 bases between. CDR1 and CDR2 from the germline V gene are KGHDR and SFDVKD. CDR3 in DNA: TGTGCCACCAGTGAAGGGAATGAAGCTTTCTTT. It specifies CATSEGNEAFF.

V gene TRBV27 combines with J gene TRBJ2-5; 10 bases map to TRBD2. This CDR3 contains 17 residues. Losses at the gene ends were 6 bases for V and 1 base for J; bases not matched to a gene: 11. CDR1 is MNHEY, CDR2 SMNVEV, per germline (reference sequence). The chain's CDR3 is CASSHRQVAGGQETQYF. CDR3 DNA: TGTGCCAGCAGCCATCGCCAAGTAGCGGGGGGCCAAGAGACCCAGTACTTC.

This chain connects TRBV13 to TRBJ2-7; D may be TRBD1 or TRBD2 (5 bases each). Germline values: CDR1 PRHDT, CDR2 FYEKMQ (reference sequence). The CDR3 is 15 amino acids. With 3 bases removed from V and 5 bases from J, the gap between germline ends came to 17 bases. The CDR3 nucleotides are TGTGCCAGCAGCTTTAGGGCTGAGGGGCTTGACGAGCAGTACGTC. It codes for CASSFRAEGLDEQYV.

The CDR3 DNA reads TGTGCCAGCAGCAATGGGCCTAGGGGCAATCAGCCCCAGCATTTT. Residues: CASSNGPRGNQPQHF. The V and J genes are TRBV3-1 and TRBJ1-5; the D is unclear. V lost 5 bases and J 2 bases, leaving 13 bases between the germline ends. Germline V gene sequence: CDR1 LGHDT, CDR2 YNNKEL (reference sequence). The CDR3 loop spans 15 amino acids.

The J gene is TRBJ2-7, the V gene TRBV3-1; D remains ambiguous. The CDR3 totals 13 residues. Germline V gene lookup returns CDR1 LGHDT and CDR2 YNNKEL (reference sequence). V was trimmed by 1 base and J by 2 bases, leaving 6 bases between them. DNA of the CDR3: TGTGCCAGCAGCCAAGGGGTGGCCTACGAGCAGTACGTC. Translated: CASSQGVAYEQYV.

This chain links TRBV7-6 with TRBJ1-1; 7 bases map to TRBD1. CDR3 length: 15 residues. CDR1 is SGHVS, CDR2 FNYEAQ, per germline. V lost 3 bases, J lost 4 bases, and 8 bases stayed unmatched. CDR3 nucleotides: TGTGCCAGCAGCTTGAATCCGACAGGGCTCACTGAAGCTTTCTTT. Translating gives CASSLNPTGLTEAFF.

This sequence joins TRBV12-3 or TRBV12-4 and TRBJ2-7, with a tentative D call TRBD2 (6 bases). The ends were cut back, 8 bases at V and 9 bases at J, with 17 bases in the middle. The CDR3 runs to 12 residues. In nucleotides, the CDR3 is TGTGCCAGCCTTTACGGTTCGGGAGCGCAGTACTTC. It is translated as CASLYGSGAQYF.

This chain links TRBV9 with TRBJ2-7, with TRBD2 as a possible D gene (6 bases). Germline lookup yields CDR1 SGDLS and CDR2 YYNGEE. Trimming removed 5 bases from V and 6 bases from J, with 15 bases in between. This CDR3 has 13 residues. This CDR3 is CASSCSGPLEQYV. The CDR3 DNA follows: TGTGCCAGCAGTTGTAGCGGTCCTCTCGAGCAGTACGTC.

The chain links TRBV9 to TRBJ2-3; D is uncertain. The CDR3 contains 18 residues. The germline V and J ends were trimmed by 4 bases and 2 bases, with 23 bases remaining between them. Germline-derived CDR1 and CDR2 are SGDLS and YYNGEE. The CDR3 DNA reads TGTGCCAGCAGCATCCATCCGGTGCAGTTGGGTCTCACAGATACGCAGTATTTT. Translating it yields CASSIHPVQLGLTDTQYF.

This clonotype appeared a single time. This rearrangement joins TRBV28 to TRBJ1-2, with D possibly matching TRBD1 (6 bases). Looked up from germline, CDR1 is MDHEN and CDR2 is SYDVKM. This CDR3 spans 15 amino acids. V was cut by 5 bases and J by 4 bases, with 17 bases left in between. The CDR3 nucleotides read TGTGCCAGCAGTGGGACAAGGGGGGCCCCCTATGGCTACACCTTC. It encodes CASSGTRGAPYGYTF.

The chain employs TRBV7-6 and TRBJ2-3, with TRBD1 matching 9 bases. V lost 3 bases and J lost 5; bases outside the gene matches: 6. Germline V lookup: CDR1 SGHVS, CDR2 FNYEAQ. This CDR3 has 15 residues. This chain's CDR3 is CASSLNRGQRDTQYF. In DNA, the CDR3 is TGTGCCAGCAGCTTGAACAGGGGGCAGAGAGATACGCAGTATTTT.

The rearrangement links TRBV19 to TRBJ1-1; D unresolved. The CDR3 length is 12 residues. The V gene's germline CDR1 is LNHDA and CDR2 SQIVND (reference sequence). V was clipped by 3 bases and J by 1 base, with 3 bases between them. The chain's CDR3 is CASSIGNTEAFF. The CDR3, as DNA: TGTGCCAGTAGTATTGGGAACACTGAAGCTTTCTTT.

The chain uses TRBV4-1 and TRBJ1-3; 9 positions match TRBD1. This CDR3 spans 15 amino acids. V was pared by 0 bases and J by 4 bases, with 1 base of the junction left unmatched. Germline lookup yields CDR1 MGHRA and CDR2 YSYEKL. The CDR3, as DNA: TGCGCCAGCAGCCAAGACGGGACAGGGGGAAACACCATATATTTT. Amino acid sequence: CASSQDGTGGNTIYF.

The chain combines TRBV20-1 with TRBJ1-6, with D tentatively TRBD1 (6 bases). The CDR3 consists of 17 residues. Trimming took 3 bases from V and 0 from J, leaving 15 bases between them. Germline V lookup: CDR1 DFQATT, CDR2 SNEGSKA (reference sequence). The CDR3 nucleotides read TGCAGTGCTAGGGGACCAGGGGATAGCTCCTATAATTCACCCCTCCACTTT. This encodes CSARGPGDSSYNSPLHF.

The chain carries TRBV6-2 or TRBV6-3 and TRBJ2-7; a possible D gene is TRBD1 (5 bases). This CDR3 is 15 amino acids long. Trimming removed 6 bases at V and 3 bases at J, with 18 bases between. Germline CDR1 is MNHEY and CDR2 is SVGEGT. The DNA for the CDR3 is TGTGCCAGCAGCGGACCCAGGGCAGGGTTCTACGAGCAGTACTTC. Its protein product is CASSGPRAGFYEQYF.

The chain recombines TRBV7-9 with TRBJ2-3, with a possible D match to TRBD2 (6 bases). The V end lost 1 base, the J end lost 0 bases, and 8 bases lay between the germline ends. From germline, CDR1 is SEHNR and CDR2 FQNEAQ (reference sequence). The CDR3 is 15 amino acids. The chain's CDR3 is CASSLVSGSTDTQYF. DNA of the CDR3: TGTGCCAGCAGCTTAGTAAGCGGGAGCACAGATACGCAGTATTTT.

This clonotype was seen a single time. The chain uses TRBV6-5 and TRBJ2-1; 7 bases match TRBD2. The germline gives CDR1 MNHEY, CDR2 SVGAGI. This CDR3 contains 15 residues. V lost 0 bases to trimming and J lost 9 bases; unmatched junction nucleotides: 8. This CDR3 reads CASSYSNGPGGEQFF. As DNA, the CDR3 is TGTGCCAGCAGTTACTCGAACGGCCCGGGGGGTGAGCAGTTCTTC.

The genes are TRBV12-3 or TRBV12-4 and TRBJ2-7; 10 nucleotides match TRBD1. There are 15 residues in the CDR3. Unmatched junction bases numbered 10, after V lost 6 bases and J lost 5 bases. The CDR3 sequence: CASSATRQGADEQYF. CDR3 in DNA: TGTGCCAGCAGCGCTACCAGACAGGGGGCTGACGAGCAGTACTTC.

The chain carries TRBV10-3 and TRBJ1-1; TRBD1 might be the D (5 bases). Trimming removed 3 bases from V and 6 bases from J, with 8 bases in between. CDR1 is ENHRY, CDR2 SYGVKD, per germline. The CDR3 is 12 amino acids. The DNA for the CDR3 is TGTGCCATCAGTGAAGACAGCTCTGAAGCTTTCTTT. Protein product: CAISEDSSEAFF.

This clonotype was detected once. This rearrangement joins TRBV5-1 to TRBJ2-1, with D tentatively TRBD1 or TRBD2 (5 bases each). The V end was cut by 4 bases, the J end by 5 bases, with 10 bases between. The CDR3 has 13 amino acids. Germline assignment: CDR1 SGHRS and CDR2 YFSETQ. The CDR3 spells CASSHRGNNEQFF. The CDR3 nucleotides are TGCGCCAGCAGCCACCGGGGCAACAATGAGCAGTTCTTC.

The chain carries TRBV19 and TRBJ2-7; weak D call: TRBD1 (6 bases). From germline, CDR1 is LNHDA and CDR2 SQIVND (reference sequence). Trimming removed 2 bases from V and 1 base from J, with 6 bases in between. This CDR3 region has 13 residues. The CDR3 bases are TGTGCCAGTAGTATACAGGGGTCCTACGAGCAGTACTTC. The encoded protein is CASSIQGSYEQYF.